This passage covers 24 T cell receptor beta chains from one sample sequenced in a study of shared clonotypes between healthy human individuals. The protocol was immunoSEQ multiplex PCR, while the TCRdb copy is restricted to in-frame clones and leaves out a portion. The data hold 1,400,000 or so clones, with approximately 98.5% observed a single time. The specimen was naive CD4+ T cells sorted from blood. Subset defined: CD45RA+ positively selected. The origin of the receptors is a man aged 25 to 40 in good health.

This chain connects TRBV11-2 to TRBJ2-5, with TRBD2 matching 11 bases. The CDR3 consists of 14 residues. V shed 5 bases, J shed 5 bases, and the junction held 4 bases outside the gene matches. Germline V gives CDR1 SGHAT, CDR2 FQNNGV. The CDR3 spells CASSLTSGKETQYF. As DNA, the CDR3 is TGTGCCAGCAGCCTGACTAGCGGGAAGGAGACCCAGTACTTC. The full variable domain, its missing parts supplied by reference TRBV11-2 and TRBJ2-5, is EAGVAQSPRYKIIEKRQSVAFWCNPISGHATLYWYQQILGQGPKLLIQFQNNGVVDDSQLPKDRFSAERLKGVDSTLKIQPAKLEDSAVYLCASSLTSGKETQYFGPGTRLLVL.

The rearrangement links TRBV28 to TRBJ2-1; 12 nucleotides agree with TRBD2. The CDR3 is made up of 16 amino acids. V dropped 1 base and J dropped 8; count of bases not matched to a gene: 6. The germline V gene has CDR1 MDHEN and CDR2 SYDVKM. The CDR3 bases are TGTGCCAGCAGTTTATTCACTAGCGGGAGGAGAGATGAGCAGTTCTTC. Translated, it gives CASSLFTSGRRDEQFF. The complete variable domain, with remaining parts taken from reference TRBV28 and TRBJ2-1, reads DVKVTQSSRYLVKRTGEKVFLECVQDMDHENMFWYRQDPGLGLRLIYFSYDVKMKEKGDIPEGYSVSREKKERFSLILESASTNQTSMYLCASSLFTSGRRDEQFFGPGTRLTVL.

The chain couples TRBV28 to TRBJ2-7, with D tentatively TRBD1 (6 bases). The V gene lost 6 bases and the J gene lost 3 bases, with 12 bases spanning the gap. Per the germline V gene, CDR1 is MDHEN and CDR2 is SYDVKM. This CDR3 comprises 13 residues. The CDR3 is CASSYRDFYEQYF. The CDR3, as DNA: TGTGCCAGCAGCTACAGGGATTTCTACGAGCAGTACTTC.

The chain carries TRBV11-2 and TRBJ1-1; 9 positions agree with TRBD1. The CDR3 extends over 15 amino acids. The V segment lost 4 bases and the J segment 1 base; nucleotides outside the gene matches: 4. The germline gives CDR1 SGHAT, CDR2 FQNNGV. The CDR3 DNA sequence: TGTGCCAGCAGCTCGGGGACAGGGTGGAACACTGAAGCTTTCTTT. The encoded protein is CASSSGTGWNTEAFF.

The genes are TRBV7-9 and TRBJ2-5; 9 nucleotides line up with TRBD1. CDR1 SEHNR and CDR2 FQNEAQ come from the germline V gene (reference sequence). With 1 base clipped from V and 13 bases from J, the junction kept 7 bases outside the gene matches. This CDR3 spans 13 amino acids. CDR3 residues: CASSLVGPGQGYF. The CDR3 nucleotides are TGTGCCAGCAGCTTAGTAGGACCGGGACAGGGGTACTTC.

This clone was detected only once. The CDR3 region is CASSSRRGEETQYF. The CDR3 DNA reads as TGTGCCAGCAGCTCCCGTCGGGGGGAAGAGACCCAGTACTTC. The rearrangement joins TRBV7-9 to TRBJ2-5, with 7 bases lining up with TRBD2. Per the germline V gene, CDR1 is SEHNR and CDR2 is FQNEAQ (reference sequence). This CDR3 comprises 14 residues. Trimming took 4 bases from V and 3 from J; bases not matched to a gene: 5.

The chain joins TRBV9 to TRBJ2-1; 12 positions match TRBD2. Germline assignment: CDR1 SGDLS and CDR2 YYNGEE. The CDR3 sequence is 16 residues long. Losses at the gene ends were 1 base for V and 4 bases for J; bases not matched to a gene: 3. CDR3 coding DNA: TGTGCCAGCAGCGTACTAGCGGGAGGGCTGTACAATGAGCAGTTCTTC. Its translation is CASSVLAGGLYNEQFF. Variable domain in full (rest from reference TRBV9 and TRBJ2-1): DSGVTQTPKHLITATGQRVTLRCSPRSGDLSVYWYQQSLDQGLQFLIQYYNGEERAKGNILERFSAQQFPDLHSELNLSSLELGDSALYFCASSVLAGGLYNEQFFGPGTRLTVL.

The V call is TRBV2, the J call TRBJ1-1; D is ambiguous. CDR3 length: 14 amino acids. From germline, CDR1 is SNHLY and CDR2 FYNNEI. V lost 1 base and J lost 3, with 9 bases in between. The CDR3: CASSEEGWYTEAFF. The CDR3 nucleotides are TGTGCCAGCAGTGAAGAAGGGTGGTACACTGAAGCTTTCTTT. Complete variable domain (other parts from reference TRBV2 and TRBJ1-1): EPEVTQTPSHQVTQMGQEVILRCVPISNHLYFYWYRQILGQKVEFLVSFYNNEISEKSEIFDDQFSVERPDGSNFTLKIRSTKLEDSAMYFCASSEEGWYTEAFFGQGTRLTVV.

V is TRBV10-3 and J is TRBJ2-7; the D is unclear. This CDR3 is 12 amino acids long. Trimming pared 11 bases from V and 4 bases from J, leaving 15 bases between. Germline V gene data show CDR1 as ENHRY and CDR2 as SYGVKD. The CDR3 loop is CASTSSGYEQYF. The DNA for the CDR3 is TGTGCCTCTACAAGCTCGGGTTACGAGCAGTACTTC.

The count of this clone is one. The chain joins TRBV18 to TRBJ2-2; 11 nucleotides agree with TRBD2. Trimming at V came to 2 bases and at J to 4 bases, leaving 15 bases not matched to a gene. Germline CDR1 and CDR2: KGHSH and LQKENI. The length of the CDR3 is 20 residues. CDR3 bases: TGTGCCAGCTCACCAGTGGCCTTTCGGACTAGCGGGCGGTCCACCGGGGAGCTGTTTTTT. Translation gives CASSPVAFRTSGRSTGELFF.

The chain links TRBV7-2 to TRBJ2-1; D uncertain. CDR1 is SGHTA and CDR2 is FQGNSA in the germline V gene. V lost 4 bases and J lost 8, with 9 bases in between. This CDR3 comprises 12 residues. The CDR3: CASSSSGYEQFF. DNA of the CDR3: TGTGCCAGCAGCTCCTCCGGCTATGAGCAGTTCTTC.

This sequence joins TRBV18 and TRBJ2-7; D might be TRBD1 (5 bases). This CDR3 contains 14 residues. V lost 4 bases and J lost 0, with 10 bases in between. The germline V gene has CDR1 KGHSH and CDR2 LQKENI. The CDR3 DNA sequence: TGTGCCAGCTCACTCGGTGGGGCCTCCTACGAGCAGTACTTC. Protein product: CASSLGGASYEQYF.

The chain recombines TRBV2 with TRBJ2-2, with 12 bases that match TRBD2. The CDR3 runs 18 residues. Looked up from germline, CDR1 is SNHLY and CDR2 is FYNNEI. V trimming: 0 bases; J trimming: 3 bases; junction bases outside the gene matches: 5. CDR3 sequence reads: CASSEALAGGLDTGELFF. The CDR3 DNA follows: TGTGCCAGCAGTGAAGCACTAGCGGGAGGCCTGGACACCGGGGAGCTGTTTTTT.

The chain combines TRBV6-5 with TRBJ2-7, with a tentative D call TRBD1 (5 bases). Germline assignment: CDR1 MNHEY and CDR2 SVGAGI. V gave up 2 bases and J gave up 6 bases, with 14 bases separating them. The CDR3 has 14 residues. The DNA for the CDR3 is TGTGCCAGCAGTTACAAGCAGGGATGGACCGAGCAGTACTTC. Translated, it gives CASSYKQGWTEQYF.

The J gene is TRBJ1-2, the V gene TRBV4-3; D remains unclear. Trimming stripped 4 bases from V and 4 bases from J, with 16 bases between. Germline V gene sequence: CDR1 LGHNA, CDR2 YSLEER. CDR3 size: 15 residues. As DNA, the CDR3 is TGCGCCAGCAGCCCCGCCCCAGGACTTTCCTATGGCTACACCTTC. Translating gives CASSPAPGLSYGYTF.

This chain links TRBV30 with TRBJ2-7, with D possibly matching TRBD1 (5 bases). Trimming removed 7 bases from V and 3 bases from J, with 10 bases in between. CDR3 length: 11 residues. The germline gives CDR1 GTSNPN, CDR2 SVGIG (reference sequence). CDR3 DNA: TGTGCCTCTCAGGGCCTCTACGAGCAGTACTTC. It codes for CASQGLYEQYF.

The chain joins TRBV7-9 to TRBJ2-7; possibly TRBD2 for D (5 bases). V shed 1 base and J shed 6 bases, with 13 bases lying between them. This CDR3 has 14 residues. CDR1 and CDR2 (germline): SEHNR, FQNEAQ (reference sequence). CDR3 residues: CASSLESGTSEQYF. Here the CDR3 DNA reads TGTGCCAGCAGCTTAGAGAGCGGCACCTCCGAGCAGTACTTC.

The CDR3 loop reads CASRPHGVLGQPQHF. The CDR3 bases are TGTGCCAGCAGACCTCACGGGGTTTTAGGTCAGCCCCAGCATTTT. The chain joins TRBV28 to TRBJ1-5; unclear D gene. The CDR3 has 15 amino acids. Germline V gene data show CDR1 as MDHEN and CDR2 as SYDVKM. Trimming stripped 6 bases from V and 6 bases from J, with 18 bases between.

The chain joins TRBV7-2 to TRBJ1-5; 10 bases map to TRBD1. J was trimmed by 1 base and V by 5 bases; bases with no gene match: 2. This CDR3 is built from 15 residues. From germline, CDR1 is SGHTA and CDR2 FQGNSA. In DNA form, the CDR3 reads TGTGCCAGCAGCCCGACAGGGGGCAGCAATCAGCCCCAGCATTTT. It specifies CASSPTGGSNQPQHF.

This chain joins TRBV15 and TRBJ1-2, with D unresolved. Germline CDR1 reads LNHNV; CDR2 reads YYDKDF (reference sequence). The CDR3 contains 14 residues. Between the trimmed V and J ends, which lost 6 bases and 1 base, there was a span of 12 bases. CDR3 DNA: TGTGCCACCAGAACAGACCAAAATAACTATGGCTACACCTTC. It is translated as CATRTDQNNYGYTF.

This clone was recorded once. The rearrangement joins TRBV28 to TRBJ2-7; weak D call: TRBD2 (5 bases). V shed 2 bases and J shed 5 bases, with 13 bases lying between them. Looked up from germline, CDR1 is MDHEN and CDR2 is SYDVKM. The CDR3 totals 14 residues. In nucleotides, the CDR3 is TGTGCCAGCAGTTTAATCGAGGGTCTTCACGAGCAGTACTTC. This sequence encodes CASSLIEGLHEQYF.

The chain carries TRBV27 and TRBJ2-1; D is perhaps TRBD1 (6 bases). This CDR3 has 16 residues. Per the germline V gene, CDR1 is MNHEY and CDR2 is SMNVEV (reference sequence). V lost 2 bases and J lost 2, with 13 bases in between. As DNA, the CDR3 is TGTGCCAGCAGTTTAACTCCCAGGGGAACCTACAATGAGCAGTTCTTC. As protein: CASSLTPRGTYNEQFF.

The chain has TRBV18 and TRBJ2-5, with D possibly called TRBD1 or TRBD2 (5 bases each). Germline-derived CDR1 and CDR2 are KGHSH and LQKENI. The CDR3 sequence is 14 residues long. V lost 5 bases, J lost 0 bases, and 10 bases lay in between. CDR3 in DNA: TGTGCCAGCTCATCGAGGGACCACCAAGAGACCCAGTACTTC. Translation gives CASSSRDHQETQYF.

V is TRBV9 and J is TRBJ2-1; D remains ambiguous. V was cut by 2 bases and J by 9 bases, with 9 bases left in between. This CDR3 has 12 amino acids. Germline CDR1 and CDR2: SGDLS and YYNGEE. The CDR3, as DNA: TGTGCCAGCAGCGTGTCATTGACTGAGCAGTTCTTC. Amino acid sequence: CASSVSLTEQFF.